The 30 T cell receptor beta chains given below trace back to one sample, sequenced in a study of T cells in Graves' hyperthyroidism and ophthalmopathy. TCR beta CDR3 regions were amplified from RNA transcripts. An initial round of RT-PCR targeting the TCR CDR3 relied on the HTBI primer set. One entry per CDR3 protein, called by TCRdb with MiXCR from the multiplex PCR reads. The data show 500,000 to 800,000 distinct CDR3 sequences, over 40% seen once. Sequenced sample: peripheral blood or thyroid tissue (not recorded which). The receptors originated from an adult man with Graves' disease, either hyperthyroidism or ophthalmopathy (not recorded which).

V is TRBV12-3 or TRBV12-4 and J is TRBJ1-5; 7 nucleotides align to TRBD1. Losses at the gene ends were 5 bases for V and 3 bases for J; bases not matched to a gene: 10. The CDR3 covers 16 residues. The CDR3, as DNA: TGTGCCAGCAGTGAATTTGGGACAGAGGACAATCAGCCCCAGCATTTT. Residues: CASSEFGTEDNQPQHF.

This CDR3 is CSVEFGRRGETQYF. The CDR3 DNA reads TGCAGCGTTGAATTCGGGAGGAGAGGAGAGACCCAGTACTTC. The rearrangement uses TRBV29-1 and TRBJ2-5; 7 bases are shared with TRBD2. Trimming removed 2 bases from V and 4 bases from J; junction bases left unmatched: 7. CDR1 SQVTM and CDR2 ANQGSEA come from the germline V gene. The CDR3 spans 14 residues.

V usage is TRBV7-2 and J usage is TRBJ1-5; TRBD1 matches at 10 bases. CDR3 length equals 15 residues. CDR1 SGHTA and CDR2 FQGNSA come from the germline V gene. V gave up 3 bases and J gave up 6 bases; unmatched junction bases: 5. The DNA of the CDR3 is TGTGCCAGCAGCTTCCAGACAGGGGGCATTCAGCCCCAGCATTTT. It translates to CASSFQTGGIQPQHF.

The chain carries TRBV7-8 and TRBJ2-5; 9 bases fit TRBD2. CDR3 size: 17 residues. CDR1 and CDR2 (germline): SGHVS, FQNEAQ. The J segment lost 0 bases and the V segment lost 2 bases, leaving 7 bases of the junction unmatched. This CDR3 reads CASSLRASGAYQETQYF. The CDR3 DNA reads TGTGCCAGCAGCTTAAGGGCTAGCGGGGCCTACCAAGAGACCCAGTACTTC.

This clonotype showed up just once. The V call is TRBV10-3, the J call TRBJ1-1; no reliable D call. Trimming cost V 6 bases and J 5 bases, with 4 bases left between them. The CDR3 spans 10 residues. CDR1 is ENHRY and CDR2 is SYGVKD in the germline V gene. Here the CDR3 reads CAIRGTEAFF. The CDR3 coding sequence is TGTGCCATCAGGGGGACTGAAGCTTTCTTT.

This clonotype was observed a few times. The rearrangement links TRBV2 to TRBJ2-7; 8 positions match TRBD1. This CDR3 is 14 amino acids long. Germline V gene sequence: CDR1 SNHLY, CDR2 FYNNEI. V shed 6 bases and J 3 bases; nucleotides not matched to a gene: 7. The CDR3 spells CASSSWTGSYEQYF. The CDR3 region has the DNA TGTGCCAGCAGCTCGTGGACAGGGAGCTACGAGCAGTACTTC.

The gene calls are TRBV29-1 and TRBJ1-5; 9 bases are a match to TRBD1. Trimming took 7 bases from V and 9 from J; bases not matched to a gene: 13. This CDR3 contains 14 residues. Germline V gene sequence: CDR1 SQVTM, CDR2 ANQGSEA. The CDR3 loop reads CSGLGQGYGSPQHF. In DNA, the CDR3 is TGCAGCGGACTGGGACAGGGCTATGGCTCGCCCCAGCATTTT.

The chain uses TRBV10-2 and TRBJ2-2; TRBD1 matches at 7 bases. CDR3 length equals 14 residues. CDR1 is WSHSY, CDR2 SAAADI, per germline. Unmatched junction bases numbered 5, after V lost 8 bases and J lost 2 bases. The CDR3 protein is CASATGLNTGELFF. The CDR3 DNA reads TGCGCCAGCGCGACAGGGCTTAACACCGGGGAGCTGTTTTTT.

This clonotype was seen ten or more times. The chain carries TRBV9 and TRBJ1-1; 9 bases line up with TRBD1. This CDR3 is built from 14 residues. Trimming took 4 bases from V and 4 from J; bases not matched to a gene: 5. Germline CDR1 reads SGDLS; CDR2 reads YYNGEE. CDR3 in DNA: TGTGCCAGCAGCACACAGGGGGCGAGCACTGAAGCTTTCTTT. Its protein is CASSTQGASTEAFF.

The V and J genes are TRBV7-6 and TRBJ2-5; 16 positions agree with TRBD2. This CDR3 has 18 residues. CDR1 is SGHVS and CDR2 is FNYEAQ in the germline V gene. The trim removed 6 bases at V and 5 bases at J, leaving 12 bases unmatched. CDR3 sequence (DNA): TGTGCCAGCAGTAGGAGGGGGACTAGCGGGAGGGCCCTGGAGACCCAGTACTTC. This codes for CASSRRGTSGRALETQYF.

The chain links TRBV11-3 to TRBJ2-2; either TRBD1 or TRBD2 may fit D (6 bases each). V gave up 2 bases and J gave up 2 bases, with 12 bases separating them. The CDR3 runs 16 residues. From germline, CDR1 is SGHNT and CDR2 YENEEA. This CDR3 is CASSLLGGFNTGELFF. The CDR3 DNA reads TGTGCCAGCAGCTTATTGGGGGGCTTCAACACCGGGGAGCTGTTTTTT. The full variable domain, completed using reference TRBV11-3 and TRBJ2-2, is EAGVVQSPRYKIIEKKQPVAFWCNPISGHNTLYWYLQNLGQGPELLIRYENEEAVDDSQLPKDRFSAERLKGVDSTLKIQPAELGDSAVYLCASSLLGGFNTGELFFGEGSRLTVL.

This clonotype was recorded at least ten times. V gene TRBV29-1 combines with J gene TRBJ2-7; 8 bases map to TRBD2. V shed 5 bases, J shed 4 bases, and the junction held 1 base outside the gene matches. In germline, CDR1 is SQVTM, CDR2 ANQGSEA. CDR3 length: 11 amino acids. In nucleotides, the CDR3 is TGCAGCGTTCGGGGGGGGTACGAGCAGTACTTC. Encoded protein: CSVRGGYEQYF.

The gene calls are TRBV5-1 and TRBJ1-1; D is unresolved. The germline CDR1 and CDR2 sequences are SGHRS and YFSETQ. Trimming left V 4 bases short and J 1 base short, with 8 bases between. The CDR3 contains 13 residues. CDR3 residues: CASSRIQNTEAFF. The CDR3 DNA reads as TGCGCCAGCAGCCGGATACAGAACACTGAAGCTTTCTTT.

This rearrangement joins TRBV29-1 to TRBJ2-3, with TRBD2 identical over 13 bases. The CDR3 contains 15 residues. The germline V gene has CDR1 SQVTM and CDR2 ANQGSEA. V was clipped by 7 bases and J by 2 bases; unmatched bases: 6. In DNA, the CDR3 is TGCAGCGGGAGGACTAGCGGGGGCTTCACAGATACGCAGTATTTT. Encoded protein: CSGRTSGGFTDTQYF.

This clonotype was observed at least ten times. J is TRBJ2-2 and V is TRBV2, with D tentatively TRBD1 (5 bases). The CDR3 is 13 residues long. V gave up 11 bases and J gave up 1 base, with 11 bases separating them. Germline lookup yields CDR1 SNHLY and CDR2 FYNNEI. The CDR3 bases are TGTGCCGCGCAGGGCGGGAACACCGGGGAGCTGTTTTTT. It encodes CAAQGGNTGELFF.

This chain links TRBV5-1 with TRBJ2-2; weak D call: TRBD1 (6 bases). CDR3 length: 15 amino acids. V lost 4 bases to trimming and J lost 4 bases, with 14 bases between them. Germline CDR1 reads SGHRS; CDR2 reads YFSETQ. The CDR3 region is CASSENTGSTGELFF. CDR3 DNA: TGCGCCAGCAGCGAAAACACAGGGAGCACCGGGGAGCTGTTTTTT.

The rearrangement joins TRBV24-1 to TRBJ2-5, with 9 nucleotides matching TRBD1. Losses at the gene ends were 7 bases for V and 4 bases for J; bases not matched to a gene: 6. Germline CDR1 is KGHDR and CDR2 is SFDVKD. The CDR3 is made up of 14 amino acids. This CDR3 is CATRGTGFGETQYF. The DNA for the CDR3 is TGTGCCACCAGGGGGACAGGGTTTGGAGAGACCCAGTACTTC.

The J gene is TRBJ2-5, the V gene TRBV29-1, with 12 positions matching TRBD2. Germline V gene lookup returns CDR1 SQVTM and CDR2 ANQGSEA. Trimming cost V 3 bases and J 4 bases; bases outside gene matches: 12. The CDR3 loop spans 17 amino acids. The CDR3 spells CSVDTPSGGAGRETQYF. For the CDR3, the DNA is TGCAGCGTTGACACACCTAGCGGGGGGGCAGGTAGAGAGACCCAGTACTTC.

In its sample, this clonotype was seen a few times. V gene TRBV5-1 combines with J gene TRBJ1-1, with TRBD1 identical over 9 bases. This CDR3 is 14 amino acids long. V dropped 4 bases and J dropped 5; count of bases not matched to a gene: 6. Looked up from germline, CDR1 is SGHRS and CDR2 is YFSETQ. The CDR3 DNA sequence: TGCGCCAGCAGCCCATGGACAGGGGAGACTGAAGCTTTCTTT. Its protein product is CASSPWTGETEAFF.

The chain has TRBV7-6 and TRBJ1-2; a possible D gene is TRBD1 (5 bases). Germline V CDR1 and CDR2: SGHVS, FNYEAQ. The CDR3 contains 13 residues. Trimming left V 6 bases short and J 7 bases short, with 15 bases between. CDR3 in amino acids: CASRGLFGFGYTF. The CDR3 DNA reads TGTGCCAGCAGGGGACTATTTGGATTTGGCTACACCTTC.

This clonotype was picked up a small number of times. The CDR3, as DNA: TGTGCCAGCAGCCAGTGGGACGAGCAGTACTTC. Encoded protein: CASSQWDEQYF. J is TRBJ2-7 and V is TRBV3-1; no firm D call. Germline V gene sequence: CDR1 LGHDT, CDR2 YNNKEL (reference sequence). The CDR3 loop spans 11 amino acids. V was clipped by 3 bases and J by 5 bases, with 5 bases between them.

The CDR3 region is CASSPTGNSRVEQYF. For the CDR3, the DNA is TGTGCCAGCAGCCCCACCGGGAACAGCCGGGTCGAGCAGTACTTC. The chain links TRBV5-5 to TRBJ2-7; TRBD2 is a possible D gene (5 bases). From germline, CDR1 is SGHKS and CDR2 YYEKEE (reference sequence). CDR3 length: 15 residues. V shed 4 bases and J shed 6 bases, with 20 bases lying between them.

A word on this clonotype: At one boundary the junction diverges from the germline segment, which might be a read error. CDR3 region: CASPTYYDYTF. The CDR3 DNA sequence: TGTGCTTCCCCCACGTACTATGACTACACCTTC. The chain is built from TRBV24-1 and TRBJ1-2; no reliable D call. Germline CDR1 and CDR2: KGHDR and SFDVKD. This CDR3 comprises 11 residues.

V and J are TRBV20-1 and TRBJ1-4; D possibly corresponds to TRBD1 (5 bases). Trimming removed 4 bases from V and 4 bases from J, with 13 bases in between. The CDR3 is made up of 14 amino acids. The V gene's germline CDR1 is DFQATT and CDR2 SNEGSKA (reference sequence). The DNA of the CDR3 is TGCAGTGCTAACCCAAAAGGGGATAATGAAAAACTGTTTTTT. This translates into CSANPKGDNEKLFF.

The CDR3 loop reads CASTGTGGFRSQPQHF. The CDR3 DNA reads TGTGCCAGCACCGGGACAGGGGGATTCCGCAGTCAGCCCCAGCATTTT. This chain uses TRBV2 with TRBJ1-5; 11 nucleotides align to TRBD1. Trimming removed 7 bases from V and 6 bases from J; junction bases left unmatched: 11. Germline V gives CDR1 SNHLY, CDR2 FYNNEI. The CDR3 length is 16 residues.

On this clonotype: Likely a read error: the CDR3 ends without its conserved phenylalanine or tryptophan. V usage is TRBV7-9 and J usage is TRBJ1-2; the D is unclear. V was pared by 2 bases and J by 6 bases, with 13 bases between. This CDR3 is built from 14 residues. Germline values: CDR1 SEHNR, CDR2 FQNEAQ (reference sequence). CDR3 residues: CASSLFRGLDGYTS. CDR3 nucleotides: TGTGCCAGCAGCTTATTCCGGGGTTTGGATGGCTACACCTCC.

The chain has TRBV11-1 and TRBJ1-4; D is uncertain. The CDR3 has 15 amino acids. Germline V CDR1 and CDR2: SGHAT, FQDESV (reference sequence). V was shortened by 8 bases and J by 0 bases, with 13 bases between the two germline ends. Here the CDR3 DNA reads TGTGCCAGCTCAGAGAGAATAACAACTAATGAAAAACTGTTTTTT. As protein: CASSERITTNEKLFF. Supplemented by reference TRBV11-1 and TRBJ1-4, the full variable domain reads EAEVAQSPRYKITEKSQAVAFWCDPISGHATLYWYRQILGQGPELLVQFQDESVVDDSQLPKDRFSAERLKGVDSTLKIQPAELGDSAMYLCASSERITTNEKLFFGSGTQLSVL.

The V and J genes are TRBV12-3 or TRBV12-4 and TRBJ1-2; 7 positions agree with TRBD1. The junction had 7 bases not matched to a gene; V was cut back by 0 bases and J by 3 bases. The CDR3 length is 16 residues. CDR3 sequence: CASSLALETGYYGYTF. CDR3 DNA: TGTGCCAGCAGTTTAGCGCTGGAGACAGGGTACTATGGCTACACCTTC.

The chain links TRBV29-1 to TRBJ1-2, with D perhaps TRBD1 (6 bases). Trimming pared 7 bases from V and 7 bases from J, leaving 19 bases between. This CDR3 spans 13 amino acids. Germline V gene sequence: CDR1 SQVTM, CDR2 ANQGSEA. In nucleotides, the CDR3 is TGCAGCGCAGGCAGGGGCCTCCCGGGTGGCTACACCTTC. It translates to CSAGRGLPGGYTF.

The chain joins TRBV29-1 to TRBJ1-2; D gene ambiguous. The CDR3 is 9 amino acids. V gave up 6 bases and J gave up 8 bases, with 7 bases separating them. Germline V gene data show CDR1 as SQVTM and CDR2 as ANQGSEA. The CDR3 is CSVDQGYTF. CDR3 DNA: TGCAGCGTCGATCAAGGCTACACCTTC.